The clone carrying this T cell receptor (beta chain) has a handful of counts. The data were obtained in a study of patients and donors after allogeneic stem cell transplantation. MiXCR, run by TCRdb on the RT-PCR reads, gives a single entry per CDR3 protein. Altogether about a million distinct CDR3 sequences are present, roughly 18% being singletons, with the ten largest covering 6%. Trimming removed 5 bases from V and 0 bases from J, with 9 bases in between. This CDR3 is built from 14 residues. Germline CDR1 and CDR2: SEHNR and FQNEAQ (reference sequence). This TCR was sampled from a human donor who was either an allogeneic HSCT recipient or a stem cell or donor lymphocyte infusion donor (not recorded which). It is not recorded whose cells these are; they may come from a transplant donor. Sequencing input: blood, either unsorted or a sorted T cell fraction (not recorded which). The chain has TRBV7-9 and TRBJ2-3, with unresolved D. Written as DNA, the CDR3 is TGTGCCAGCAGCCAGACTTCTAGCACAGATACGCAGTATTTT. Its translation is CASSQTSSTDTQYF. Full variable domain (outside the CDR3, taken from reference TRBV7-9 and TRBJ2-3): DTGVSQNPRHKITKRGQNVTFRCDPISEHNRLYWYRQTLGQGPEFLTYFQNEAQLEKSRLLSDRFSAERPKGSFSTLEIQRTEQGDSAMYLCASSQTSSTDTQYFGPGTRLTVL.